These 14 T cell receptor beta chains were sequenced from one sample in a study of T cell changes during pregnancy in multiple sclerosis. Only in-frame clones appear in the TCRdb table, and some are missing; sequencing was by immunoSEQ multiplex PCR. Among fewer than 90,000 clones listed, around 94% were seen once. The sequencing here drew on peripheral blood, taken after pregnancy. The source of these receptors is a female donor in good health, enrolled as a control in a pregnancy study.

CDR3: CASSRDRGLGNTIYF. The CDR3 DNA follows: TGTGCCAGCAGCAGGGACAGGGGGCTTGGGAACACCATATATTTT. The chain recombines TRBV11-2 with TRBJ1-3; 12 nucleotides agree with TRBD1. The ends lost 5 bases at V and 7 bases at J; junction bases unmatched: 6. CDR1 and CDR2 (germline): SGHAT, FQNNGV. The CDR3 extends over 15 amino acids. Full variable domain (rest looked up from reference TRBV11-2 and TRBJ1-3): EAGVAQSPRYKIIEKRQSVAFWCNPISGHATLYWYQQILGQGPKLLIQFQNNGVVDDSQLPKDRFSAERLKGVDSTLKIQPAKLEDSAVYLCASSRDRGLGNTIYFGEGSWLTVV.

The chain recombines TRBV19 with TRBJ1-5; 10 bases line up with TRBD1. The CDR3 sequence is 14 residues long. Germline CDR1 LNHDA, CDR2 SQIVND (reference sequence). V lost 6 bases to trimming and J lost 9 bases; unmatched junction nucleotides: 8. DNA for the CDR3: TGTGCCAGTAGCTGGGACAGGGGCCCAGGGCCCCAGCATTTT. As protein: CASSWDRGPGPQHF.

This rearrangement joins TRBV10-3 to TRBJ2-3, with TRBD2 as a possible D gene (5 bases). V was pared by 10 bases and J by 2 bases, with 19 bases between. The CDR3 sequence is 15 residues long. Germline V gene data show CDR1 as ENHRY and CDR2 as SYGVKD. CDR3 coding DNA: TGTGCCACCGGCCAAACAGCGGAGAACACAGATACGCAGTATTTT. Its protein product is CATGQTAENTDTQYF.

Here the CDR3 DNA reads TGTGCCAGCAGTTTATCGGGAGCGGGAGGGGGGACGAGGCAGTACTTC. Translating gives CASSLSGAGGGTRQYF. The rearrangement joins TRBV27 to TRBJ2-7, with TRBD2 identical over 10 bases. The CDR3 consists of 16 residues. Germline assignment: CDR1 MNHEY and CDR2 SMNVEV (reference sequence). V dropped 0 bases and J dropped 9; count of bases not matched to a gene: 11.

This chain joins TRBV2 and TRBJ1-3; 10 nucleotides agree with TRBD1. Per germline, CDR1 SNHLY and CDR2 FYNNEI. V lost 6 bases and J lost 4; bases outside the gene matches: 6. This CDR3 has 15 amino acids. DNA of the CDR3: TGTGCCAGCAGATCCGGGACAGGGGAAGGAAACACCATATATTTT. This gives the protein CASRSGTGEGNTIYF.

The rearrangement joins TRBV7-2 to TRBJ2-5; 7 bases are a match to TRBD2. The CDR3 consists of 15 residues. The ends lost 5 bases at V and 4 bases at J; junction bases unmatched: 10. Germline V gene lookup returns CDR1 SGHTA and CDR2 FQGNSA. The CDR3 spells CASSAQGGGGETQYF. Written as DNA, the CDR3 is TGTGCCAGCAGCGCCCAGGGTGGGGGGGGAGAGACCCAGTACTTC.

The rearrangement uses TRBV5-6 and TRBJ1-1; a possible D gene is TRBD1 (5 bases). V lost 4 bases to trimming and J lost 0 bases, with 19 bases between them. Germline V gene lookup returns CDR1 SGHDT and CDR2 YYEEEE. This CDR3 has 17 residues. The CDR3 spells CASSLPAGTIMNTEAFF. CDR3 DNA sequence: TGTGCCAGCAGCCTGCCTGCAGGGACTATTATGAACACTGAAGCTTTCTTT.

This chain links TRBV11-1 with TRBJ1-1, with TRBD1 as a possible D gene (6 bases). Trimming took off 4 bases at V and 4 bases at J, with 16 bases between the two ends. The CDR3 extends over 15 amino acids. The germline V gene encodes CDR1 SGHAT and CDR2 FQDESV (reference sequence). The CDR3 sequence is CASSSRNRASTEAFF. The CDR3 nucleotides are TGTGCCAGCAGCTCGAGGAACAGGGCCAGCACTGAAGCTTTCTTT.

This sequence joins TRBV5-6 and TRBJ2-7; TRBD1 might be the D (6 bases). The germline V gene has CDR1 SGHDT and CDR2 YYEEEE. CDR3 length: 14 residues. The ends were cut back, 2 bases at V and 2 bases at J, with 11 bases in the middle. The DNA for the CDR3 is TGTGCCAGCAGCTTAGACAGGACCACCTACGAGCAGTACTTC. This codes for CASSLDRTTYEQYF.

This clone was seen once. The V and J genes are TRBV6-6 and TRBJ1-2; no clear D gene. There are 13 residues in the CDR3. Trimming shortened V by 2 bases and J by 4 bases, and 8 bases separated the two germline ends. Germline assignment: CDR1 MNHNY and CDR2 SVGAGI (reference sequence). CDR3 protein: CASSYEVLYGYTF. The CDR3 bases are TGTGCCAGCAGTTACGAGGTTCTCTATGGCTACACCTTC.

J is TRBJ2-7 and V is TRBV28, with 8 nucleotides matching TRBD2. V lost 6 bases to trimming and J lost 4 bases; unmatched junction nucleotides: 5. Germline assignment: CDR1 MDHEN and CDR2 SYDVKM. There are 13 residues in the CDR3. CDR3 nucleotide sequence: TGTGCCAGCAGGCGGGGGGCTCAGTACGAGCAGTACTTC. Encoded protein: CASRRGAQYEQYF.

The chain carries TRBV7-9 and TRBJ2-2; 12 bases are a match to TRBD1. V shed 5 bases and J 6 bases; nucleotides not matched to a gene: 4. Germline V gene data show CDR1 as SEHNR and CDR2 as FQNEAQ (reference sequence). The length of the CDR3 is 15 residues. CDR3: CASSGDRGLPGELFF. The CDR3 bases are TGTGCCAGCAGCGGGGACAGGGGGCTTCCCGGGGAGCTGTTTTTT.

This clone appeared a single time. This sequence joins TRBV28 and TRBJ2-5, with 7 bases matching TRBD2. There are 14 residues in the CDR3. Trimming removed 4 bases from V and 3 bases from J; junction bases left unmatched: 5. The germline gives CDR1 MDHEN, CDR2 SYDVKM. The CDR3: CASSSRGGEETQYF. CDR3 in DNA: TGTGCCAGCAGTTCCCGCGGGGGAGAAGAGACCCAGTACTTC.

This clone has at least ten counts. The same CDR3 also results from other DNA sequences found in this sample. The chain recombines TRBV5-1 with TRBJ2-1, with TRBD2 identical over 10 bases. J gave up 4 bases and V 0 bases, and 7 bases lay outside the gene matches. The CDR3 contains 17 residues. Germline CDR1 is SGHRS and CDR2 is YFSETQ. In DNA form, the CDR3 reads TGCGCCAGCAGCTTGGAACTAGCGGGATATTCGTACAATGAGCAGTTCTTC. Its protein product is CASSLELAGYSYNEQFF.